This T cell receptor beta chain is drawn from a study of CD8 T cells in ankylosing spondylitis. The length of the CDR3 is 13 residues. V lost 4 bases to trimming and J lost 4 bases, with 9 bases between them. The germline gives CDR1 SGHDT, CDR2 YYEEEE. This clonotype was seen only a few times. TCRdb re-analysed the 5' RACE reads in MiXCR, keeping a single row per CDR3 protein. The sample gives about 360,000 distinct CDR3 sequences, more than 20% of which show up once; roughly 13% is in the top ten. The V and J genes are TRBV5-6 and TRBJ2-1; no clear D gene. Specimen: blood, either unsorted or a sorted T cell fraction (not recorded which). This clonotype originated in a male donor with ankylosing spondylitis or in good health (not recorded which). The CDR3 coding sequence is TGTGCCAGCAGCCCCGACGGTTACAATGAGCAGTTCTTC. This encodes CASSPDGYNEQFF. The entire variable domain, with the rest obtained from reference TRBV5-6 and TRBJ2-1, is as follows: DAGVTQSPTHLIKTRGQQVTLRCSPKSGHDTVSWYQQALGQGPQFIFQYYEEEERQRGNFPDRFSGHQFPNYSSELNVNALLLGDSALYLCASSPDGYNEQFFGPGTRLTVL.